This is a list of T cell receptor beta chains from one sample in a study of beta chain features in type 1 diabetes. Clones were sequenced by immunoSEQ multiplex PCR, and TCRdb holds only the in-frame ones, with some missing. The repertoire has tens of thousands of clones, around 63% of them found once; the top ten carry 4.2%. The sample taken for sequencing was Tregs from blood. All receptors come from a man aged 18 to 30 with type 1 diabetes. Each CDR3 is given with its conserved first and last residue. D genes are given only for firm matches. Clone size is not always given. Where it is, it says once, few, many or a class for expanded clones.

j_gene | abundance | d_gene | len | v_gene | CDR3nt | CDR3aa
TRBJ1-2 | - | - | 13 | TRBV6-5 | TGTGCCAGCAGTTACGGGGGGGGCGGCGGCTACACCTTC | CASSYGGGGGYTF
TRBJ2-4 | - | TRBD2 | 18 | TRBV7-2 | TGTGCCAGCAGCTTAAGCCGGACTAGCGCTGAGGGGGAAGACATTCAGTACTTC | CASSLSRTSAEGEDIQYF
TRBJ2-7 | - | TRBD2 | 16 | TRBV6-6 | TGTGCCAGCAGTGGACTAGCGGAGCGTCGCTCCTACGAGCAGTACTTC | CASSGLAERRSYEQYF
TRBJ1-3 | - | - | 17 | TRBV7-9 | TGTGCCAGCAGTCCCGGCGAGCCGGGGGGCTCTGGAAACACCATATATTTT | CASSPGEPGGSGNTIYF
TRBJ1-2 | medium-sized | - | 15 | TRBV7-9 | TGTGCCAGCAGCTTAGTGGGGGCCTCTAACTATGGCTACACCTTC | CASSLVGASNYGYTF
TRBJ1-4 | few | - | 15 | TRBV5-1 | TGCGCCAGCAGTTCCGGGACTACTAGTGGGGAAAAACTGTTTTTT | CASSSGTTSGEKLFF
TRBJ2-1 | - | TRBD2 | 16 | TRBV5-4 | TGTGCCAGCAGCCAGCTAAGCGGGAGGAGGGGCAATGAGCAGTTCTTC | CASSQLSGRRGNEQFF
TRBJ1-2 | once | TRBD1 | 13 | TRBV19 | TGTGCCAGCCGAACAGGGGGAGGAGGTGGCTACACCTTC | CASRTGGGGGYTF
TRBJ2-6 | - | - | 16 | TRBV10-3 | TGTGCCATCGGGGTCCGGACAGCCTCTGGGGCCAACGTCCTGACTTTC | CAIGVRTASGANVLTF
TRBJ2-1 | once | - | 23 | TRBV28 | TGTGCCAGCAGCGCAGGCGGGACAGGGGCTCCCCTTTATACTAGCGGGACCTACAATGAGCAGTTCTTC | CASSAGGTGAPLYTSGTYNEQFF
TRBJ1-4 | - | - | 12 | TRBV4-3 | TGCGCCAGCAGCCCCGACGGGGTAAAACTGTTTTTT | CASSPDGVKLFF
TRBJ1-1 | once | - | 13 | TRBV27 | TGTGCCAGCAGTTCTAGGGGGAACACTGAAGCTTTCTTT | CASSSRGNTEAFF
TRBJ2-2 | - | - | 16 | TRBV5-6 | TGTGCCAGCAGCTTGGCAGGGTTTCGCGAATCTGGGGAGCTGTTTTTT | CASSLAGFRESGELFF
TRBJ2-5 | once | TRBD1 | 14 | TRBV5-5 | TGTGCCAGCAGCTTACGGACAGGAACGGTGACCCAGTACTTC | CASSLRTGTVTQYF
TRBJ1-6 | - | - | 14 | TRBV6-5 | TGTGCCAGCAGTGATCCTTATCAGAATTCACCCCTCCACTTT | CASSDPYQNSPLHF
TRBJ2-7 | - | TRBD2 | 15 | TRBV5-4 | TGTGCCAGCAGCCCCCCCGGGAGGGGGGCCTACGAGCAGTACTTC | CASSPPGRGAYEQYF
TRBJ2-5 | few | - | 13 | TRBV11-2 | TGTGCCAGCAGCTTAGTTGTTAGTCCACTCCTCAACTTC | CASSLVVSPLLNF
TRBJ2-1 | - | TRBD2 | 15 | TRBV6-5 | TGTGCCAGCAAAAAGGAGGGACTAGCTTACAATGAGCAGTTCTTC | CASKKEGLAYNEQFF
TRBJ1-5 | - | - | 15 | TRBV28 | TGTGCCAGCAGTTTATCGGGGGGCGGCAATCAGCCCCAGCATTTT | CASSLSGGGNQPQHF
TRBJ1-3 | - | - | 14 | TRBV29-1 | TGCAGCGTCTCACCGCTATTGTCGGGAAACACCATATATTTT | CSVSPLLSGNTIYF
TRBJ1-5 | - | - | 16 | TRBV5-6 | TGTGCCAGCAGCTTGCCGCAGGGCGGCAAAGATCAGCCCCAGCATTTT | CASSLPQGGKDQPQHF
TRBJ2-3 | - | TRBD2 | 14 | TRBV7-9 | TGTGCCAGCAGCTTAAGCGGGAGCTGGAATACGCAGTATTTT | CASSLSGSWNTQYF
TRBJ1-2 | once | - | 12 | TRBV5-5 | TGTGCCAGTGATGGCGGGGGCTATGGCTACACCTTC | CASDGGGYGYTF
TRBJ2-1 | few | - | 14 | TRBV5-1 | TGCGCCAGCAGCTTGTGGCAGGGCAGCAATGAGCAGTTCTTC | CASSLWQGSNEQFF
TRBJ1-2 | - | - | 11 | TRBV27 | TGTGCCAGCAGCGCTCTGGGGGCATACACCTTC | CASSALGAYTF
TRBJ2-7 | - | - | 12 | TRBV7-9 | TGTGCCAGCAGCTTAGGGTCCGCCGAGCAGTACTTC | CASSLGSAEQYF
TRBJ2-7 | - | - | 14 | TRBV6-6 | TGTGCCAGCAGTGACGAGAGGGCAGCAGGCGAGCAGTACTTC | CASSDERAAGEQYF
TRBJ1-5 | - | - | 14 | TRBV27 | TGTGCCAGCAGTGGGTACCGGGAATCTCAGCCCCAGCATTTT | CASSGYRESQPQHF
TRBJ2-2 | - | - | 18 | TRBV7-2 | TGTGCCAGCAGCTTAGTTCTCGCTTCCCTTACTTTCACCGGGGAGCTGTTTTTT | CASSLVLASLTFTGELFF
TRBJ2-3 | - | TRBD2 | 15 | TRBV7-2 | TGTGCCAGCAGCTCGACTAGCGGGGGGGCTGGTACGCAGTATTTT | CASSSTSGGAGTQYF
TRBJ2-1 | - | TRBD2 | 19 | TRBV10-3 | TGTGCCATCAGTGTCCGACTTAGGTTCCAGCGGGGGGTCTACAATGAGCAGTTCTTC | CAISVRLRFQRGVYNEQFF
TRBJ2-3 | - | TRBD2 | 14 | TRBV19 | TGTGCCAGTAGAACTAGCGGGGGGGAGGTGAGGCAGTATTTT | CASRTSGGEVRQYF
TRBJ2-1 | - | TRBD1 | 16 | TRBV29-1 | TGCAGCGTTGGGGACAGGATGGAGGGCTCCTACAATGAGCAGTTCTTC | CSVGDRMEGSYNEQFF
TRBJ2-3 | few | - | 15 | TRBV11-2 | TGTGCCAGCAGCTTAGCCCTAGGAAACACAGATACGCAGTATTTT | CASSLALGNTDTQYF
TRBJ2-3 | - | - | 13 | TRBV7-8 | TGTGCCAGCAGCTGGGGAGGCACAGATACGCAGTATTTT | CASSWGGTDTQYF
TRBJ1-2 | - | - | 13 | TRBV9 | TGTGCCAGCAGCGCCGCGGTCCGCTATGGCTACACCTTC | CASSAAVRYGYTF
TRBJ1-5 | - | - | 15 | TRBV28 | TGTGCCAGCAGTTCCCTATCCGGGGGCAATCAGCCCCAGCATTTT | CASSSLSGGNQPQHF
TRBJ2-7 | once | - | 11 | TRBV29-1 | TGCAGCGTTGAAGAGACAGCTGAGCAGTACTTC | CSVEETAEQYF
TRBJ2-5 | - | - | 15 | TRBV7-2 | TGTGCCAGCAGCCTCCGAGGGTTAGCACCAGAGACCCAGTACTTC | CASSLRGLAPETQYF
TRBJ2-1 | - | TRBD2 | 17 | TRBV4-1 | TGCGCCAGCAGCCAAGAGACAGGGACTAGCGGATACAATGAGCAGTTCTTC | CASSQETGTSGYNEQFF
TRBJ2-3 | - | TRBD2 | 17 | TRBV19 | TGTGCCAGTAGTCGGACTAGCGGGACGTCTAGCACAGATACGCAGTATTTT | CASSRTSGTSSTDTQYF
TRBJ1-1 | - | - | 13 | TRBV7-8 | TGTGCCAGCAGCTTAGAAACAACGACTGAAGCTTTCTTT | CASSLETTTEAFF
TRBJ2-1 | - | - | 11 | TRBV30 | TGTGCCTGGAGTCTCTCCAGTGAGCAGTTCTTC | CAWSLSSEQFF
TRBJ2-2 | - | TRBD2 | 16 | TRBV7-9 | TGTGCCAGCAGCCCCACACCGGGACTATATCCCGGGGAGCTGTTTTTT | CASSPTPGLYPGELFF
TRBJ2-2 | - | TRBD1 | 15 | TRBV19 | TGTGCCAGTAGTGACAGGGGAGTTGGCACCGGGGAGCTGTTTTTT | CASSDRGVGTGELFF
TRBJ1-1 | few | - | 17 | TRBV21-1 | TGTGCCAGCAGCAAAGCGAGTTCAGGCCTTGGGAACACTGAAGCTTTCTTT | CASSKASSGLGNTEAFF
TRBJ1-1 | - | TRBD1 | 12 | TRBV27 | TGTGCCAGCCGAACAGGGGGGGCTGAAGCTTTCTTT | CASRTGGAEAFF
TRBJ1-2 | - | TRBD1 | 18 | TRBV5-4 | TGTGCCAGCACCTTAGGCGGGGGACAGGGGATCGCTAACTATGGCTACACCTTC | CASTLGGGQGIANYGYTF
TRBJ1-6 | - | TRBD1 | 13 | TRBV10-2 | TGCGCCAGCATTAGGGGGCGTAATTCACCCCTCCACTTT | CASIRGRNSPLHF
TRBJ2-5 | - | - | 14 | TRBV2 | TGTGCCAGCGGTCTGCGGGCTAGCCGGGAGACCCAGTACTTC | CASGLRASRETQYF
TRBJ2-7 | few | TRBD2 | 16 | TRBV13 | TGTGCCAGCAGCCCCCGCCCGGGGAGGGTATCCTACGAGCAGTACTTC | CASSPRPGRVSYEQYF
TRBJ1-3 | - | TRBD1 | 14 | TRBV7-2 | TGTGCCAGCAGAACAGGGGCTTCCGGAAACACCATATATTTT | CASRTGASGNTIYF
TRBJ2-2 | - | - | 18 | TRBV19 | TGTGCCAGTAGCATAGTGGGGGCCGGTGTGAGGAGGACCGGGGAGCTGTTTTTT | CASSIVGAGVRRTGELFF
TRBJ2-5 | - | TRBD2 | 17 | TRBV15 | TGTGCCACCAGCAGAGTCGGTGCGGGGGTCGGAAAAGAGACCCAGTACTTC | CATSRVGAGVGKETQYF
TRBJ2-3 | - | - | 14 | TRBV6-5 | TGTGCCAGCAGTTTCTGGTCGGGAGCAGATACGCAGTATTTT | CASSFWSGADTQYF